This is a list of T cell receptor beta chains from one sample in a study of T-cell reconstitution after alpha-beta-depleted transplantation in children. TCRdb re-called the PCR reads with MiXCR, one entry per CDR3 protein. The table records about 480,000 distinct CDR3 sequences, around 12% of them present only once. The specimen was PBMCs from the stem cell graft donor, collected from the stem cell graft. These TCRs come from a human donor who donated a stem cell graft to a child with combined immunodeficiency. CDR3s include the opening cysteine and the closing phenylalanine or tryptophan. Each record gives: D gene, V gene, J gene, CDR3 protein. The D gene is left open where the match is weak.

>TRBD2|TRBV12-3/TRBV12-4|TRBJ2-5
CASSLRTSGGPEQETQYF
>TRBD1|TRBV4-2|TRBJ2-3
CASSQDGTGNTDTQYF
>NA|TRBV6-5|TRBJ2-3
CASMDLLSTDTQYF
>NA|TRBV18|TRBJ2-5
CASSPGVDYQETQYF
>NA|TRBV6-6|TRBJ1-2
CASSNYGYTF
>NA|TRBV6-2/TRBV6-3|TRBJ2-6
CASSYVEGKSGANVLTF
>NA|TRBV12-3/TRBV12-4|TRBJ2-1
CASSSAGNHNEQFF
>NA|TRBV10-3|TRBJ1-5
CAISDSWNQPQHF
>NA|TRBV10-3|TRBJ2-7
CAISDKYEQYF
>NA|TRBV7-8|TRBJ1-1
CASSARIERTEAFF